This TCR beta chain was observed in a study of cytomegalovirus exposure and HLA in healthy donors. Of note for this clone: What it recognizes is unknown. The sample has other DNA sequences that encode this CDR3 too.

Study-wide points: Most observed TCR sequences were rare, whereas some public TCRs were detected in many donors.

Method: immunoSEQ multiplex PCR; TCRdb's copy keeps in-frame clones and lacks some. The sample has around 150,000 clones, 85% to 90% seen once; the top ten hold about a tenth. The receptor comes from a woman between 18 and 30 years old in good health and CMV-seropositive. Sequenced: PBMCs.

In DNA form, the CDR3 reads TGTGCCATCAGTGAACTCACAGATACGCAGTATTTT. Amino acids: CAISELTDTQYF. The rearrangement links TRBV10-3 to TRBJ2-3; D gene ambiguous. The germline V and J ends were trimmed by 3 bases and 2 bases, with 3 bases remaining between them. The CDR3 sequence is 12 residues long. The V gene's germline CDR1 is ENHRY and CDR2 SYGVKD.